The T cell receptor (beta chain) described here comes from a study of beta chain features in type 1 diabetes. Every bit of the isolated RNA underwent reverse transcription, so sequencing read expressed TCRB transcripts. The data were produced by immunoSEQ multiplex PCR, yet TCRdb's version contains in-frame clones alone and is incomplete. The repertoire holds roughly 450,000 clones, with approximately 10% as singletons. This clone has just a few counts. Its antigen is still unknown. Study results and caveats: Type 1 diabetes patients showed fewer insertions and more deletions at VDJ junctions.

Sequenced material: naive CD4+ T cells from blood. The TCR sequence derives from a young woman in good health.

The CDR3 DNA reads as TGCAGCGTTGCTCCACAGAGGGACACTGAAGCTTTCTTT. It translates to CSVAPQRDTEAFF. The genes are TRBV29-1 and TRBJ1-1, with D uncertain. The CDR3 has 13 amino acids. Germline V gives CDR1 SQVTM, CDR2 ANQGSEA. The ends were cut back, 4 bases at V and 3 bases at J, with 12 bases in the middle.